The 14 T cell receptor beta chains listed next were all sequenced from one sample in a study of beta chain features in type 1 diabetes. The investigators reverse transcribed all of the isolated RNA, so they sequenced expressed TCRB transcripts. The table came from immunoSEQ multiplex PCR; TCRdb's copy has only in-frame clones and leaves some out. The sample contains 620,000 or so clones, less than 20% of which appear only once. Input material: naive CD4+ T cells from blood. These receptor sequences come from a man aged 18 to 35 in good health.

This clone was seen more than once but under ten times. This sequence joins TRBV6-5 and TRBJ1-6, with a tentative D call TRBD1 (6 bases). The CDR3 loop spans 14 amino acids. V was cut by 1 base and J by 14 bases, with 15 bases left in between. Germline assignment: CDR1 MNHEY and CDR2 SVGAGI. The CDR3 reads CASSYWQGPIALHF. The CDR3 coding sequence is TGTGCCAGCAGTTACTGGCAGGGGCCCATTGCCCTCCACTTT.

The V gene is TRBV5-1, the J gene TRBJ2-3; 7 bases are a match to TRBD1. This CDR3 has 16 residues. The J segment lost 0 bases and the V segment lost 6 bases, leaving 10 bases of the junction unmatched. Germline CDR1 is SGHRS and CDR2 is YFSETQ. CDR3 in amino acids: CASTHRGRSSTDTQYF. Written as DNA, the CDR3 is TGCGCCAGCACTCACAGGGGCCGATCTAGCACAGATACGCAGTATTTT.

A remark on this clone: The identical CDR3 is also encoded by other nucleotide sequences in the sample. This chain links TRBV28 with TRBJ2-7, with 7 positions matching TRBD1. This CDR3 spans 12 amino acids. Germline CDR1 MDHEN, CDR2 SYDVKM. The V segment lost 5 bases and the J segment 4 bases; nucleotides outside the gene matches: 2. The CDR3 loop reads CASSPRGYEQYF. CDR3 coding DNA: TGTGCCAGCAGTCCCAGGGGGTACGAGCAGTACTTC.

This clone showed up just a few times. One end of the junction does not line up with germline, which may come from a read error. The CDR3 DNA sequence: TGTGCTAGCAGCTCTCAGGGGAATGAGCAGTTCTTC. It specifies CASSSQGNEQFF. The chain couples TRBV7-7 to TRBJ2-1; D perhaps matches TRBD1 (6 bases). The CDR3 extends over 12 amino acids. In germline, CDR1 is SSHAT, CDR2 FNYEAQ (reference sequence).

This clone was counted only a few times. The rearrangement uses TRBV14 and TRBJ2-1; the D gene is possibly TRBD1 (5 bases). The CDR3 length is 15 residues. The germline V and J ends were trimmed by 5 bases and 8 bases, with 19 bases remaining between them. From germline, CDR1 is SGHDN and CDR2 FVKESK. CDR3 in DNA: TGTGCCAGCAGCGTAGCTGGGGCCATTTTGTATGAGCAGTTCTTC. It translates to CASSVAGAILYEQFF.

This clone was recorded a few times. The gene calls are TRBV5-4 and TRBJ1-4; 10 bases line up with TRBD1. CDR1 and CDR2 from the germline V gene are SGHNT and YYREEE (reference sequence). The CDR3 sequence is 15 residues long. V dropped 4 bases and J dropped 5; count of bases not matched to a gene: 5. Here the CDR3 reads CASSKETGGNEKLFF. CDR3 DNA: TGTGCCAGCAGCAAGGAGACAGGGGGCAATGAAAAACTGTTTTTT.

The rearrangement joins TRBV5-1 to TRBJ1-4, with 9 bases matching TRBD1. The germline gives CDR1 SGHRS, CDR2 YFSETQ. Trimming cost V 4 bases and J 13 bases; bases outside gene matches: 8. The CDR3 sequence is 13 residues long. For the CDR3, the DNA is TGCGCCAGCAGCCCCGGACAGGGGTCTCCACTGTTTTTT. Encoded protein: CASSPGQGSPLFF.

Here the CDR3 DNA reads TGTGCCAGCAGCTCCCCGGGAGGGACTGTGCAGTATTTT. As protein: CASSSPGGTVQYF. This chain joins TRBV7-9 and TRBJ2-3; 8 nucleotides line up with TRBD2. This CDR3 spans 13 amino acids. Per germline, CDR1 SEHNR and CDR2 FQNEAQ (reference sequence). The junction had 8 bases not matched to a gene; V was cut back by 4 bases and J by 11 bases.

Only a few counts were recorded for this clone. In DNA, the CDR3 is TGTGCCAGCTCGAGCTCGGGCTCGGAGGGAAACACCATATATTTT. The encoded protein is CASSSSGSEGNTIYF. The rearrangement uses TRBV2 and TRBJ1-3; D gene uncertain. Germline V gives CDR1 SNHLY, CDR2 FYNNEI. V gave up 8 bases and J gave up 4 bases, with 18 bases separating them. The CDR3 is 15 residues long.

The sample holds a few counts of this clone. V usage is TRBV7-8 and J usage is TRBJ1-4; D is perhaps TRBD1 (5 bases). CDR1 SGHVS and CDR2 FQNEAQ come from the germline V gene. The CDR3 totals 15 residues. Trimming removed 7 bases from V and 5 bases from J, with 17 bases in between. CDR3 protein: CASTLQGGQNEKLFF. The CDR3 DNA reads as TGTGCCAGCACCCTCCAGGGTGGTCAAAATGAAAAACTGTTTTTT.

This clone has just a few counts. CDR3 coding DNA: TGTGCCAGCAGCTTAAGGGGGAGGGCCGAGAACGAGCAGTACTTC. Protein sequence: CASSLRGRAENEQYF. The chain combines TRBV7-9 with TRBJ2-7; maybe TRBD2 (7 bases). Germline V lookup: CDR1 SEHNR, CDR2 FQNEAQ (reference sequence). The CDR3 consists of 15 residues. V was cut by 2 bases and J by 5 bases, with 16 bases left in between.

The chain is built from TRBV25-1 and TRBJ2-7; TRBD2 is a possible D gene (6 bases). Germline V gene sequence: CDR1 MGHDK, CDR2 SYGVNS. Trimming cost V 7 bases and J 1 base, with 11 bases left between them. The CDR3 contains 13 residues. The CDR3 coding sequence is TGTGCCAGCAAGGTGGGGGGTTCCTACGAGCAGTACTTC. Translating it yields CASKVGGSYEQYF.

This clone turned up a few times. This rearrangement joins TRBV5-1 to TRBJ2-3, with 14 bases lining up with TRBD2. Trimming took 0 bases from V and 0 from J; bases not matched to a gene: 15. The CDR3 is 22 residues long. Germline V gene data show CDR1 as SGHRS and CDR2 as YFSETQ. The CDR3 here is CASSLGLAGGRSHLPSTDTQYF. CDR3 DNA sequence: TGCGCCAGCAGCTTGGGACTAGCGGGAGGGCGATCCCACCTCCCTAGCACAGATACGCAGTATTTT.

This clone was detected only a few times. V gene TRBV6-5 combines with J gene TRBJ1-2; D possibly corresponds to TRBD1 (5 bases). The CDR3 extends over 13 amino acids. The germline V gene has CDR1 MNHEY and CDR2 SVGAGI. Trimming removed 8 bases from V and 6 bases from J, with 16 bases in between. The CDR3 region is CASGSGLRNGYTF. The CDR3 DNA sequence: TGTGCCAGCGGCTCAGGGCTGAGGAATGGCTACACCTTC.